Listed here are 3 T cell receptor beta chains from one sample, sequenced in a study of T cells after yellow fever vaccination. One entry per CDR3 protein, called by TCRdb with MiXCR from the 5' RACE reads. The sample consists of a few hundred thousand distinct CDR3 sequences, less than 8.5% of them appearing once. The source was CD4+ T cells sorted from PBMCs, collected 15 days after the yellow fever booster vaccination. The receptors stem from a man aged 30-40 years who received the YFV17D yellow fever vaccine.

The chain combines TRBV10-1 with TRBJ2-7; 8 nucleotides line up with TRBD2. The trim removed 0 bases at V and 0 bases at J, leaving 1 base unmatched. Germline assignment: CDR1 WNHNN and CDR2 SYGVQD (reference sequence). The CDR3 is 15 residues long. The chain's CDR3 is CASSESLAASYEQYF. CDR3 coding DNA: TGCGCCAGCAGTGAGTCACTAGCGGCCTCCTACGAGCAGTACTTC.

This clonotype was recorded at least ten times. The rearrangement links TRBV5-1 to TRBJ2-7; 8 bases fit TRBD2. J was trimmed by 5 bases and V by 4 bases; bases with no gene match: 11. This CDR3 has 15 amino acids. CDR1 is SGHRS, CDR2 YFSETQ, per germline. The CDR3 spells CASSDQSGSIHEQYF. DNA for the CDR3: TGCGCCAGCAGCGACCAGAGCGGGAGTATCCACGAGCAGTACTTC.

This clonotype has only a few counts. The rearrangement links TRBV5-1 to TRBJ2-7; 7 nucleotides agree with TRBD1. The CDR3 has 13 residues. Germline CDR1 reads SGHRS; CDR2 reads YFSETQ. V lost 4 bases to trimming and J lost 4 bases; unmatched junction nucleotides: 5. CDR3 nucleotide sequence: TGCGCCAGCAGCCTGGGACAGTTGTACGAGCAGTACTTC. As protein: CASSLGQLYEQYF. Together with reference TRBV5-1 and TRBJ2-7, the CDR3 gives the full variable domain: KAGVTQTPRYLIKTRGQQVTLSCSPISGHRSVSWYQQTPGQGLQFLFEYFSETQRNKGNFPGRFSGRQFSNSRSEMNVSTLELGDSALYLCASSLGQLYEQYFGPGTRLTVT.